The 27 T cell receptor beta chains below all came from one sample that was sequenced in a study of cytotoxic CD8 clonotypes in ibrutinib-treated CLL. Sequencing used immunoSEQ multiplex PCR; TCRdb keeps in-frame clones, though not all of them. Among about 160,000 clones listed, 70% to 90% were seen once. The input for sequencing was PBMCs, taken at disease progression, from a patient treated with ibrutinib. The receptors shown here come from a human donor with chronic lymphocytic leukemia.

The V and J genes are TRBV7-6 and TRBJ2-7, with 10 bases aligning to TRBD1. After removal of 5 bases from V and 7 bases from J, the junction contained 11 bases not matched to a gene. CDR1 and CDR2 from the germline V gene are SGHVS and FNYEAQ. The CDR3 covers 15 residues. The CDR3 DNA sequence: TGTGCCAGCAGCCCGGGGACAGGGGCTGTGAGGGAGCAGTACTTC. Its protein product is CASSPGTGAVREQYF.

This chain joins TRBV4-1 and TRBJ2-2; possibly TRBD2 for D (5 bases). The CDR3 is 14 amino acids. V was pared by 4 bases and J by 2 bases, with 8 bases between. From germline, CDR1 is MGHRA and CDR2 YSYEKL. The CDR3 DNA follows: TGCGCCAGCAGCCGGACTTCCAACACCGGGGAGCTGTTTTTT. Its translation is CASSRTSNTGELFF.

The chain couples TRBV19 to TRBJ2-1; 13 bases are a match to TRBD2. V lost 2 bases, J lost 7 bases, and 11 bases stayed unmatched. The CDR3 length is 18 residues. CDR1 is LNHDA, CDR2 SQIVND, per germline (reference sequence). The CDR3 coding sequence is TGTGCCAGTAGTATAAAACCGGGACTAGCGGGAAACAAGAATGAGCAGTTCTTC. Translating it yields CASSIKPGLAGNKNEQFF.

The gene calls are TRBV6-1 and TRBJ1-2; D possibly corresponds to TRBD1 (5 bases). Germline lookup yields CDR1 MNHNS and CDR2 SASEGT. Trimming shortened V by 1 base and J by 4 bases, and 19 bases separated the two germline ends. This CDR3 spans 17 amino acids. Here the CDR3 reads CASSEDRAGRFGYGYTF. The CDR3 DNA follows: TGTGCCAGCAGTGAAGATCGGGCAGGGCGGTTTGGCTATGGCTACACCTTC.

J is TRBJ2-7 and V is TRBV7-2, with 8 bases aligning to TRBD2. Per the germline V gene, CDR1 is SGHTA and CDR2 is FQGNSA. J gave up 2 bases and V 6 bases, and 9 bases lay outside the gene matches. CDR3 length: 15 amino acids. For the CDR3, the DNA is TGTGCCAGCAGGATCGGTGGGGGACTAGCCTACGAGCAGTACTTC. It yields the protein CASRIGGGLAYEQYF.

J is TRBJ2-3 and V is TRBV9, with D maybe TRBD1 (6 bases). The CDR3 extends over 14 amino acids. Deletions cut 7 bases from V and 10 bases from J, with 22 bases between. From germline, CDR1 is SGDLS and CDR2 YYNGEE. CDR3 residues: CASSRRDRDIAQYF. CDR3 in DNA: TGTGCCAGCTCTAGAAGGGATAGGGACATAGCGCAGTATTTT.

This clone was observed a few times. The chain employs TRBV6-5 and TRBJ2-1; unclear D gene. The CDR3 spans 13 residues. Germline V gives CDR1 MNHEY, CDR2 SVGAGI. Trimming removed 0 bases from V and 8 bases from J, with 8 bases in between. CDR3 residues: CASSYSGRDEQFF. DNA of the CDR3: TGTGCCAGCAGTTACTCGGGCCGCGATGAGCAGTTCTTC.

CDR3 sequence: CASRPGTGNYEQYF. In DNA, the CDR3 is TGTGCCAGCAGACCCGGGACAGGGAACTACGAGCAGTACTTC. The chain carries TRBV27 and TRBJ2-7; TRBD1 matches 9 bases. The trim removed 6 bases at V and 3 bases at J, leaving 6 bases unmatched. The germline gives CDR1 MNHEY, CDR2 SMNVEV (reference sequence). CDR3 length: 14 residues.

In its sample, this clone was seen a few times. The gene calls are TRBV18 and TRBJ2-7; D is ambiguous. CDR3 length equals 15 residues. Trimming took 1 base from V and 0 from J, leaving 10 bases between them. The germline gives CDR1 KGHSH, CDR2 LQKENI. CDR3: CASSPQAASSYEQYF. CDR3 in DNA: TGTGCCAGCTCACCACAGGCGGCTAGCTCCTACGAGCAGTACTTC.

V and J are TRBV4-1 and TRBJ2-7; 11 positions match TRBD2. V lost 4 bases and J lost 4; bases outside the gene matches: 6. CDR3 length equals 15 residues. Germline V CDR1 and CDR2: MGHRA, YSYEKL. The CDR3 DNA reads TGCGCCAGCAGCCCACTAGCGGGAGCTCCTTACGAGCAGTACTTC. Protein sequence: CASSPLAGAPYEQYF.

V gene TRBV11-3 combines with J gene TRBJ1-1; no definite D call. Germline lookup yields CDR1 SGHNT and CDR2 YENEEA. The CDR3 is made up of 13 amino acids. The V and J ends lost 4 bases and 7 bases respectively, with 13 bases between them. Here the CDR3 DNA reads TGTGCCAGCAGCTCAGGAAGCTCCTATGAAGCTTTCTTT. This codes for CASSSGSSYEAFF.

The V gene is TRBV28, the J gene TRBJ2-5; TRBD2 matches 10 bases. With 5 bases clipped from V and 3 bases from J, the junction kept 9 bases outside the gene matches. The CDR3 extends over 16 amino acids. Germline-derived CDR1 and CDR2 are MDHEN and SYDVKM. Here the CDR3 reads CASSLGLAVAKETQYF. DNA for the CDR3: TGTGCCAGCAGTCTCGGACTAGCGGTAGCAAAAGAGACCCAGTACTTC.

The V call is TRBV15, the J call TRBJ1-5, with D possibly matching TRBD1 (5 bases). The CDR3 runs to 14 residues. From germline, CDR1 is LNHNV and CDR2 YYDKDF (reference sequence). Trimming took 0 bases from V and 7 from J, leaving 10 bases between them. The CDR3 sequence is CATSRDRGNQPQHF. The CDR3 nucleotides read TGTGCCACCAGCAGAGATAGGGGTAACCAGCCCCAGCATTTT.

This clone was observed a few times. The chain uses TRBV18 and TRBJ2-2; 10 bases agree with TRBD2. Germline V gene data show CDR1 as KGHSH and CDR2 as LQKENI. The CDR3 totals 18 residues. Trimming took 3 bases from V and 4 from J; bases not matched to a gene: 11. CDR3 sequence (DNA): TGTGCCAGCTCACCGGGGTGGCTAGCGGGAGTAATCACCGGGGAGCTGTTTTTT. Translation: CASSPGWLAGVITGELFF. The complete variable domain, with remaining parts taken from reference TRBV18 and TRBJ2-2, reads NAGVMQNPRHLVRRRGQEARLRCSPMKGHSHVYWYRQLPEEGLKFMVYLQKENIIDESGMPKERFSAEFPKEGPSILRIQQVVRGDSAAYFCASSPGWLAGVITGELFFGEGSRLTVL.

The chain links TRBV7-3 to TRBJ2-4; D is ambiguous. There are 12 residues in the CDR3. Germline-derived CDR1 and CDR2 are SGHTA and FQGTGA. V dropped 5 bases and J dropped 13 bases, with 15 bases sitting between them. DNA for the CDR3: TGTGCCAGCAGCCCCCCGCCCAACACGCAGTACTTC. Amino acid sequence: CASSPPPNTQYF.

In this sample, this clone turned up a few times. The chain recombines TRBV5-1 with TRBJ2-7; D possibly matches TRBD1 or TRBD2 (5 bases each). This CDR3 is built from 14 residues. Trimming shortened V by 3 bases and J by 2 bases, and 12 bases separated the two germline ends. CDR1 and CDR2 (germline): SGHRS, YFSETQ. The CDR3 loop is CASSSGMGAYEQYF. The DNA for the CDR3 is TGCGCCAGCAGCTCGGGCATGGGGGCCTACGAGCAGTACTTC.

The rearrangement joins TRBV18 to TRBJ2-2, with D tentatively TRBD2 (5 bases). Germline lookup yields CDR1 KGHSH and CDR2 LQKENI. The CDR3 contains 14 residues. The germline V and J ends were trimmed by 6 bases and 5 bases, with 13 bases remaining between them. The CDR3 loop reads CASSSTLGTGELFF. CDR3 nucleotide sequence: TGTGCCAGCTCCTCCACACTAGGGACCGGGGAGCTGTTTTTT.

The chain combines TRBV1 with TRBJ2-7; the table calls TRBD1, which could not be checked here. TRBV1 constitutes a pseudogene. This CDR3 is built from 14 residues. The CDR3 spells CTSSQDRDRAVQYF. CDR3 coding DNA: TGCACCAGCAGCCAAGATCGGGACAGGGCTGTACAGTACTTC.

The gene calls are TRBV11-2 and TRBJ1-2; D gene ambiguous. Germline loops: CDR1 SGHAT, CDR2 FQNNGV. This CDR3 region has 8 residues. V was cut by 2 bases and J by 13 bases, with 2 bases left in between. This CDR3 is CASSLITF. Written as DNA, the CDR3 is TGTGCCAGCAGCTTAATCACCTTC.

The CDR3 DNA is TGCGCCAGCAGCTACGGGACTAGTCATCAAGAGACCCAGTACTTC. It codes for CASSYGTSHQETQYF. The chain carries TRBV5-1 and TRBJ2-5; 8 bases align to TRBD2. Per germline, CDR1 SGHRS and CDR2 YFSETQ. This CDR3 spans 15 amino acids. The V and J ends lost 3 bases and 2 bases, in that order; junction bases with no gene match: 6.

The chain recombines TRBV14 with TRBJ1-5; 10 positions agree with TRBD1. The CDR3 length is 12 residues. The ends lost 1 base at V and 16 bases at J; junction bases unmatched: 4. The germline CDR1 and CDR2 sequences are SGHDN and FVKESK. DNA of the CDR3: TGTGCCAGCAGCCAAGGGGACAGGGGTTTACATTTT. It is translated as CASSQGDRGLHF. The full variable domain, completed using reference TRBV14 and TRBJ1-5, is EAGVTQFPSHSVIEKGQTVTLRCDPISGHDNLYWYRRVMGKEIKFLLHFVKESKQDESGMPNNRFLAERTGGTYSTLKVQPAELEDSGVYFCASSQGDRGLHFGDGTRLSIL.

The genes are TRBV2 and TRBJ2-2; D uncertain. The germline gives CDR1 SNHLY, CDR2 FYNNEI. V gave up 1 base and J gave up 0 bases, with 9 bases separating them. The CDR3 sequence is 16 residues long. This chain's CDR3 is CASSEVNVANTGELFF. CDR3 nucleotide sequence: TGTGCCAGCAGTGAAGTCAATGTCGCGAACACCGGGGAGCTGTTTTTT. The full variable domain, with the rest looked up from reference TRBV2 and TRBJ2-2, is EPEVTQTPSHQVTQMGQEVILRCVPISNHLYFYWYRQILGQKVEFLVSFYNNEISEKSEIFDDQFSVERPDGSNFTLKIRSTKLEDSAMYFCASSEVNVANTGELFFGEGSRLTVL.

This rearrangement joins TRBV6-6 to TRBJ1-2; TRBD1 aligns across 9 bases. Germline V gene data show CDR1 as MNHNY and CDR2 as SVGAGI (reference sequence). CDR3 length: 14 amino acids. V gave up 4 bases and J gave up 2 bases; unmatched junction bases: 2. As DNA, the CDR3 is TGTGCCAGCAGTTTGGGACAGGGAAACTATGGCTACACCTTC. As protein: CASSLGQGNYGYTF.

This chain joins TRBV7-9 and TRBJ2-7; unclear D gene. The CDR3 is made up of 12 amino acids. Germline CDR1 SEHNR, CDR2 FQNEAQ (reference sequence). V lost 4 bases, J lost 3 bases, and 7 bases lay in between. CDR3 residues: CASSSRLYEQYF. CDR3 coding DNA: TGTGCCAGCAGCTCCCGCCTCTACGAGCAGTACTTC.

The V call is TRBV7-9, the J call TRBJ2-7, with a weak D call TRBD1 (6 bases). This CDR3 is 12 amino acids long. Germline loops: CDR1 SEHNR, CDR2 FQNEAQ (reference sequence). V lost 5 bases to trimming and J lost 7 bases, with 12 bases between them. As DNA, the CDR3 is TGTGCCAGCAGCCCCCTGGGGACAGAGCAGTACTTC. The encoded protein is CASSPLGTEQYF.

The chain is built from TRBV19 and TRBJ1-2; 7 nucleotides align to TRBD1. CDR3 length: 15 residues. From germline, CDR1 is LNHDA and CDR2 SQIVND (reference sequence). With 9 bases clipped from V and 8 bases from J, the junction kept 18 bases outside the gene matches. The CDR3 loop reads CASSTTGEGLLGYTF. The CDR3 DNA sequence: TGTGCCAGCAGCACCACAGGGGAGGGTTTGTTGGGCTACACCTTC. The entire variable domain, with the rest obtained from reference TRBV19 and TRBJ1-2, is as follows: DGGITQSPKYLFRKEGQNVTLSCEQNLNHDAMYWYRQDPGQGLRLIYYSQIVNDFQKGDIAEGYSVSREKKESFPLTVTSAQKNPTAFYLCASSTTGEGLLGYTFGSGTRLTVV.

Here the CDR3 DNA reads TGTGCCAGCTCACCACTGGGACAGGGGATTAACGAGCAGTACTTC. This encodes CASSPLGQGINEQYF. The genes are TRBV18 and TRBJ2-7, with 10 positions matching TRBD1. The V segment lost 1 base and the J segment 5 bases; nucleotides outside the gene matches: 5. The length of the CDR3 is 15 residues. CDR1 KGHSH and CDR2 LQKENI come from the germline V gene.